This TCR beta chain was captured in a study of cytomegalovirus exposure and HLA in healthy donors. Study-level findings and limits: Accurate HLA-A and HLA-B prediction from TCR beta sequences was reported for most subjects.

The germline gives CDR1 MDHEN, CDR2 SYDVKM. The CDR3 runs to 20 residues. V shed 3 bases, J shed 0 bases, and the junction held 19 bases outside the gene matches. About this clone: What it binds is not known.

Researchers ran the PCR with 60 Vbeta and 13 Jbeta primers. Only in-frame clones appear in the TCRdb table, and some are missing; sequencing was by immunoSEQ multiplex PCR. Of more than 80,000 clones listed, approximately 80% are singletons. The receptor was isolated from a woman aged 35 to 49 in good health and CMV-seropositive. The chain carries TRBV28 and TRBJ2-7; 8 bases map to TRBD2. Sequenced material: PBMCs. The CDR3, as DNA: TGTGCCAGCAGTTTGGGTTTTGAGACTAGCGTAAAGGGAGGCTCCTACGAGCAGTACTTC. It is translated as CASSLGFETSVKGGSYEQYF.